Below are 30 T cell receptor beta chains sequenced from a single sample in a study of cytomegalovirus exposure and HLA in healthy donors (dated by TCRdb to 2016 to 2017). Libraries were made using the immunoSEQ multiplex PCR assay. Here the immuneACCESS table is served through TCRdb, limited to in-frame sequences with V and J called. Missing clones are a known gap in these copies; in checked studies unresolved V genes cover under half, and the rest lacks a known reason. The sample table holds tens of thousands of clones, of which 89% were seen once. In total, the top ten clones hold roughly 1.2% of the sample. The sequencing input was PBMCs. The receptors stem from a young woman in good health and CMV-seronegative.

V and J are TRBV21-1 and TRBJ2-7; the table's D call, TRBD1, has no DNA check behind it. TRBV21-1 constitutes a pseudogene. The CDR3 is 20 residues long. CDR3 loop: CASSKVRGTDGRPESHEQYF. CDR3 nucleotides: TGTGCCAGCAGCAAAGTGAGGGGGACAGACGGTAGGCCGGAGTCCCACGAGCAGTACTTC.

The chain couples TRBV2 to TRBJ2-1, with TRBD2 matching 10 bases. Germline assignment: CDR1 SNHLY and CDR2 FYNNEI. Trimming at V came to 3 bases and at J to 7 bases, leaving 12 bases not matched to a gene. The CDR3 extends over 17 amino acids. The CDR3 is CASSDVLAGEVRNEQFF. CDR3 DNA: TGTGCCAGCAGTGACGTGCTAGCGGGGGAGGTTCGGAATGAGCAGTTCTTC.

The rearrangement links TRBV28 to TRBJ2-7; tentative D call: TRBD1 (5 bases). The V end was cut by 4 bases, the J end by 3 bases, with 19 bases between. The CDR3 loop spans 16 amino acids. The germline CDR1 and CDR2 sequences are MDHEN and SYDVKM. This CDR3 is CASSSRQHTIIYEQYF. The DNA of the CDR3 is TGTGCCAGCAGTTCCCGACAGCACACAATAATCTACGAGCAGTACTTC.

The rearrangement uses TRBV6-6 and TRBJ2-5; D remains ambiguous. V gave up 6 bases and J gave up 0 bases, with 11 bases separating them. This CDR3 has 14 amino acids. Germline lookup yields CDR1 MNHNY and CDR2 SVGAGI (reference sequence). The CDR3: CASSRPEYQETQYF. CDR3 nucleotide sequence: TGTGCCAGCAGCCGACCGGAGTACCAAGAGACCCAGTACTTC.

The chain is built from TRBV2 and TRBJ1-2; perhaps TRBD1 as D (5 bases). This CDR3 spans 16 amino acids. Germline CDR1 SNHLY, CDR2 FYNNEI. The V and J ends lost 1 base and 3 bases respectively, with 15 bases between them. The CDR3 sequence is CASSEGAGTGYYGYTF. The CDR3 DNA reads TGTGCCAGCAGTGAAGGTGCGGGGACCGGCTACTATGGCTACACCTTC.

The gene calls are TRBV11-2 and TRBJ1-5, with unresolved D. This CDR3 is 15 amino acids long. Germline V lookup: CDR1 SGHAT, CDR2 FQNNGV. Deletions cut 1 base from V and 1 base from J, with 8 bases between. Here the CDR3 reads CASSLGPGSNQPQHF. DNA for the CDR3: TGTGCCAGCAGCTTAGGTCCAGGCAGCAATCAGCCCCAGCATTTT.

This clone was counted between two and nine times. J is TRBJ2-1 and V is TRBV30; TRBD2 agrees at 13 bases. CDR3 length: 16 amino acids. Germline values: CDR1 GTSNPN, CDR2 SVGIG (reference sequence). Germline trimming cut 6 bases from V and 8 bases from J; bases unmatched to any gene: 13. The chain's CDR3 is CACHAGTSGKMDEQFF. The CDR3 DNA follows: TGTGCCTGTCACGCCGGGACTAGCGGGAAAATGGATGAGCAGTTCTTC.

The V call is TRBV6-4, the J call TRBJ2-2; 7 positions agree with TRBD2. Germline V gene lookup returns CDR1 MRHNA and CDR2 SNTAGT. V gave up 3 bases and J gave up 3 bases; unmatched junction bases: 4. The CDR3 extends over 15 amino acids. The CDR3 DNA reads TGTGCCAGCAGTGAGCGGGCGGGAGACACCGGGGAGCTGTTTTTT. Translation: CASSERAGDTGELFF.

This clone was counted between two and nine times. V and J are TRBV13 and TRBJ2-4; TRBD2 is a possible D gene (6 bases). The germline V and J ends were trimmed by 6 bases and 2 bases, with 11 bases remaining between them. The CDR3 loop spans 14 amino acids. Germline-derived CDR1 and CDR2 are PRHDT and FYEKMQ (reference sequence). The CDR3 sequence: CASRIGGTKNIQYF. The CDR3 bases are TGTGCCAGCAGGATTGGGGGGACCAAAAACATTCAGTACTTC. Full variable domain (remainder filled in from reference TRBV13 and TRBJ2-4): AAGVIQSPRHLIKEKRETATLKCYPIPRHDTVYWYQQGPGQDPQFLISFYEKMQSDKGSIPDRFSAQQFSDYHSELNMSSLELGDSALYFCASRIGGTKNIQYFGAGTRLSVL.

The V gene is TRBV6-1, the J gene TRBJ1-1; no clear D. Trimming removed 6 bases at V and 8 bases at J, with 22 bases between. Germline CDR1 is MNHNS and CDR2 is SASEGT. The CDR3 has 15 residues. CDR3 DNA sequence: TGTGCCAGCAGCGCAAGGTTTCCGGCGGAGAACGAAGCTTTCTTT. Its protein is CASSARFPAENEAFF.

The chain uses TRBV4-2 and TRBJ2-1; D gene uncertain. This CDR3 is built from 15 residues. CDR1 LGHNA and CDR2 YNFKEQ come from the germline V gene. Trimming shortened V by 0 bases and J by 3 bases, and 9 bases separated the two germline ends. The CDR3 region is CASSQDPTIYNEQFF. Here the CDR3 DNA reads TGTGCCAGCAGCCAAGACCCCACTATCTACAATGAGCAGTTCTTC.

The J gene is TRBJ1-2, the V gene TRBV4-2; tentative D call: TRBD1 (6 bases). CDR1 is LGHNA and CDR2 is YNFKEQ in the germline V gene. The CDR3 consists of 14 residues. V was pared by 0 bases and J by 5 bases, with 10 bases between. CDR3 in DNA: TGTGCCAGCAGCCAAGATCGGGACACGTATGGCTACACCTTC. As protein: CASSQDRDTYGYTF.

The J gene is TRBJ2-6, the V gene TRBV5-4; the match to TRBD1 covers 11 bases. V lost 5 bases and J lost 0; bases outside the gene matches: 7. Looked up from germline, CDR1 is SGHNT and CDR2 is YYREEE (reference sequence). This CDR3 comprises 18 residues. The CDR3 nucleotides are TGTGCCAGCAGTCAGGACAGGGGGCTTTCCTCTGGGGCCAACGTCCTGACTTTC. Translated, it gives CASSQDRGLSSGANVLTF.

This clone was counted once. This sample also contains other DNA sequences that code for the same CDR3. CDR3: CASSPQGSNQPQHF. The CDR3 bases are TGTGCCAGCTCACCCCAGGGGTCTAACCAGCCCCAGCATTTT. The chain has TRBV18 and TRBJ1-5, with D tentatively TRBD1 (6 bases). CDR1 and CDR2 from the germline V gene are KGHSH and LQKENI. Deletions cut 3 bases from V and 7 bases from J, with 13 bases between. The CDR3 is made up of 14 amino acids.

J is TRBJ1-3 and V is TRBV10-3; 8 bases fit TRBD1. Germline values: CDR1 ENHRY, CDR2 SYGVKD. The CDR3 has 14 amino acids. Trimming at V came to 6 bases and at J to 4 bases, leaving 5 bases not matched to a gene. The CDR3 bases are TGTGCCATCAGCCGACAGGGGTTGGGAAACACCATATATTTT. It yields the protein CAISRQGLGNTIYF.

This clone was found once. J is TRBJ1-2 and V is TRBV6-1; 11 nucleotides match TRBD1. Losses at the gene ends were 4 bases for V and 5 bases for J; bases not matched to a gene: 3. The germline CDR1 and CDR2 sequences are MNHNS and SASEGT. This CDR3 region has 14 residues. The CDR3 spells CASSVGQGVYGYTF. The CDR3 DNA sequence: TGTGCCAGCAGTGTGGGACAGGGGGTTTATGGCTACACCTTC.

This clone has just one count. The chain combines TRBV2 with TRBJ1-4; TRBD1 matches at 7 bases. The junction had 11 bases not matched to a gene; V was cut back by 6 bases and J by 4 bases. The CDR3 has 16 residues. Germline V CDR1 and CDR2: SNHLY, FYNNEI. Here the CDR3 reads CASRNTPGQNNEKLFF. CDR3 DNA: TGTGCCAGCAGGAACACTCCGGGACAGAATAATGAAAAACTGTTTTTT.

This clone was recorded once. The CDR3 region is CASSVGTSGGVETQYF. Here the CDR3 DNA reads TGCGCCAGCAGCGTAGGGACTAGCGGGGGTGTAGAGACCCAGTACTTC. The rearrangement links TRBV5-1 to TRBJ2-5, with 14 bases identical to TRBD2. CDR3 length equals 16 residues. Germline V gene lookup returns CDR1 SGHRS and CDR2 YFSETQ. J was trimmed by 4 bases and V by 4 bases; bases with no gene match: 6.

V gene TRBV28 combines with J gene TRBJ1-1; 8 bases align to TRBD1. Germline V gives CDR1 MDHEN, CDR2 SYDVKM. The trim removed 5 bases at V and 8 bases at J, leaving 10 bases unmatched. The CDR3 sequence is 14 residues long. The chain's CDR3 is CASSGRTGLGEAFF. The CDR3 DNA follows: TGTGCCAGCAGTGGACGGACAGGGTTGGGAGAAGCTTTCTTT. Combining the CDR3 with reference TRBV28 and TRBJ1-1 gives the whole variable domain DVKVTQSSRYLVKRTGEKVFLECVQDMDHENMFWYRQDPGLGLRLIYFSYDVKMKEKGDIPEGYSVSREKKERFSLILESASTNQTSMYLCASSGRTGLGEAFFGQGTRLTVV.

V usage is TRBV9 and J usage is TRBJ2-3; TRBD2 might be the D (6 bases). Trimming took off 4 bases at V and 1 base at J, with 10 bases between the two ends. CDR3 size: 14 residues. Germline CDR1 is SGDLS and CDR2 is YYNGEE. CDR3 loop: CASSPGTRTDTQYF. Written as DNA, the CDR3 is TGTGCCAGCAGCCCCGGGACTCGCACAGATACGCAGTATTTT.

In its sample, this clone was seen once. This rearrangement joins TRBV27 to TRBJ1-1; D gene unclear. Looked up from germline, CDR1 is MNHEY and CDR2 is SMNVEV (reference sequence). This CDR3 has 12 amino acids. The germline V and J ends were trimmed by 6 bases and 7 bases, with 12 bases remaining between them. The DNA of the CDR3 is TGTGCCAGCAGGTCGCGGGCGAATGAAGCTTTCTTT. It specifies CASRSRANEAFF.

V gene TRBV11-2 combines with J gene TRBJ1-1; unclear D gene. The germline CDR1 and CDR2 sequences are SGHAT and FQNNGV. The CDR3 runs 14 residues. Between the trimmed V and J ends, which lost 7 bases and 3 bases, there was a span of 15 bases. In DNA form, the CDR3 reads TGTGCCAGCACCTACTGGTCTGGGCACACTGAAGCTTTCTTT. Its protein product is CASTYWSGHTEAFF.

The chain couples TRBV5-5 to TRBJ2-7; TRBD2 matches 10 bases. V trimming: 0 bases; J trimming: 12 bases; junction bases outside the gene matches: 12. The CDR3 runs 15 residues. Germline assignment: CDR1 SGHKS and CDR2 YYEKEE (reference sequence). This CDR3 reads CASSLGWSGGAASYF. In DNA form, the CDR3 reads TGTGCCAGCAGCTTGGGGTGGAGCGGGGGGGCGGCGTCGTACTTC.

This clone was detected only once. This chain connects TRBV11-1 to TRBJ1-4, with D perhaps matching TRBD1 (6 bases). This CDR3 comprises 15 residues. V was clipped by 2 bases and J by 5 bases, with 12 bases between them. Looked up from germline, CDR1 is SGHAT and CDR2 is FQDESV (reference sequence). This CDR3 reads CASSLRQVGNEKLFF. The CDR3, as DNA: TGTGCCAGCAGCTTACGACAGGTCGGGAATGAAAAACTGTTTTTT.

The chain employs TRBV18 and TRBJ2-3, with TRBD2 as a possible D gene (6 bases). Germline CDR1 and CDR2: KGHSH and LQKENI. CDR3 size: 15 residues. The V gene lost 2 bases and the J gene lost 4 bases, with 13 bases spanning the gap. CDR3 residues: CASSPGLSRPDTQYF. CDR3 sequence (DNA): TGTGCCAGCTCACCAGGACTATCGAGGCCAGATACGCAGTATTTT.

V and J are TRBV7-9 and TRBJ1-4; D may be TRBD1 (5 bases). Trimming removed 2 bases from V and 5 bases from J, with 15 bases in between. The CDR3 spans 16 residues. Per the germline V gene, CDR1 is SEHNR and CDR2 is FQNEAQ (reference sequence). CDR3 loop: CASSLIVQGSNEKLFF. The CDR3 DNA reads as TGTGCCAGCAGCTTAATCGTTCAGGGTTCAAATGAAAAACTGTTTTTT. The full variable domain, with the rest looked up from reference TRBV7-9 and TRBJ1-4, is DTGVSQNPRHKITKRGQNVTFRCDPISEHNRLYWYRQTLGQGPEFLTYFQNEAQLEKSRLLSDRFSAERPKGSFSTLEIQRTEQGDSAMYLCASSLIVQGSNEKLFFGSGTQLSVL.

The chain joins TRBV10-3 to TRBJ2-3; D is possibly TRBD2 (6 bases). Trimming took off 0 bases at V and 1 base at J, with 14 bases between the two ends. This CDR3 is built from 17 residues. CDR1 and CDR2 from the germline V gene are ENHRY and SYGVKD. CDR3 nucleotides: TGTGCCATCAGTGAGTCCCGCGGAGGGGACGGCACAGATACGCAGTATTTT. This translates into CAISESRGGDGTDTQYF.

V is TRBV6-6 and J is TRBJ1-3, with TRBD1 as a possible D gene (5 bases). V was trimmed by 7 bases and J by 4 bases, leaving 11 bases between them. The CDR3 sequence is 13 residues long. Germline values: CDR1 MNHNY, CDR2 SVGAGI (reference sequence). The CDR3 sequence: CASKGMAGNTIYF. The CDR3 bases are TGTGCCAGCAAGGGGATGGCGGGAAACACCATATATTTT.

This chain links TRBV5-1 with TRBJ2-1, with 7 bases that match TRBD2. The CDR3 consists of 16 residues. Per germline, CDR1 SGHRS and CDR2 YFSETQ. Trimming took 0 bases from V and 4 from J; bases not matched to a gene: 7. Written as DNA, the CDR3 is TGCGCCAGCAGCTTGGACTTACTAGCGACTTACAATGAGCAGTTCTTC. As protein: CASSLDLLATYNEQFF. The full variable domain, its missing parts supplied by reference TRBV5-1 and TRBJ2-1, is KAGVTQTPRYLIKTRGQQVTLSCSPISGHRSVSWYQQTPGQGLQFLFEYFSETQRNKGNFPGRFSGRQFSNSRSEMNVSTLELGDSALYLCASSLDLLATYNEQFFGPGTRLTVL.

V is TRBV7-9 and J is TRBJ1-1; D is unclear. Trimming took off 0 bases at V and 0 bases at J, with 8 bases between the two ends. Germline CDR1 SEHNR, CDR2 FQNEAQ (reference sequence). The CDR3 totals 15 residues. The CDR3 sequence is CASSLAAALNTEAFF. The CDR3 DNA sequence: TGTGCCAGCAGCTTAGCAGCCGCCTTGAACACTGAAGCTTTCTTT.